This entry lists 15 T cell receptor beta chains sequenced from one sample in a study of beta chain features in type 1 diabetes. The authors reverse transcribed all of the isolated RNA, so sequencing captured expressed TCRB transcripts. The data were produced by immunoSEQ multiplex PCR, yet TCRdb's version contains in-frame clones alone and is incomplete. The sample records about 470,000 clones, 25% to 35% being singletons. The source material was naive CD4+ T cells from blood. The receptors stem from a man aged 18 to 30 in good health.

The chain joins TRBV2 to TRBJ2-1; possibly TRBD1 for D (6 bases). Trimming removed 6 bases from V and 4 bases from J, with 13 bases in between. This CDR3 comprises 14 residues. Germline V gene lookup returns CDR1 SNHLY and CDR2 FYNNEI. The CDR3 DNA follows: TGTGCCAGCAGGGACAGATGGGGGTACAATGAGCAGTTCTTC. It codes for CASRDRWGYNEQFF.

V gene TRBV4-1 combines with J gene TRBJ2-3; D is unclear. V was clipped by 1 base and J by 2 bases, with 10 bases between them. The CDR3 extends over 15 amino acids. Germline V gene lookup returns CDR1 MGHRA and CDR2 YSYEKL. The CDR3 protein is CASSQAATTTDTQYF. The DNA for the CDR3 is TGCGCCAGCAGCCAAGCGGCCACAACCACAGATACGCAGTATTTT.

The chain links TRBV10-3 to TRBJ2-5; TRBD2 matches at 7 bases. V lost 6 bases and J lost 1; bases outside the gene matches: 5. The CDR3 loop spans 14 amino acids. Germline V CDR1 and CDR2: ENHRY, SYGVKD. CDR3 DNA sequence: TGTGCCATCAGCCAATGGGAGGGCCAAGAGACCCAGTACTTC. Encoded protein: CAISQWEGQETQYF.

The genes are TRBV30 and TRBJ2-7; the match to TRBD2 covers 12 bases. This CDR3 has 18 residues. J was trimmed by 2 bases and V by 0 bases; bases with no gene match: 11. From germline, CDR1 is GTSNPN and CDR2 SVGIG (reference sequence). The CDR3 nucleotides are TGTGCCTGGAGTGTATTAAGGGGGACTAGCGGGCGGCCCTACGAGCAGTACTTC. Its protein is CAWSVLRGTSGRPYEQYF.

This clone was observed a few times. The chain combines TRBV7-9 with TRBJ2-5; D might be TRBD1 or TRBD2, each matching 5 bases. The germline V and J ends were trimmed by 4 bases and 9 bases, with 15 bases remaining between them. Per the germline V gene, CDR1 is SEHNR and CDR2 is FQNEAQ (reference sequence). The CDR3 extends over 13 amino acids. The CDR3 here is CASSWDGNWAQYF. DNA of the CDR3: TGTGCCAGCAGCTGGGACGGGAACTGGGCCCAGTACTTC.

The chain recombines TRBV6-5 with TRBJ2-1; 10 nucleotides match TRBD2. The CDR3 is 15 residues long. CDR1 MNHEY and CDR2 SVGAGI come from the germline V gene. The J segment lost 8 bases and the V segment lost 2 bases, leaving 6 bases of the junction unmatched. The CDR3 DNA sequence: TGTGCCAGCAGTTACCGAGCGGGAGGGAGGGATGAGCAGTTCTTC. Translated, it gives CASSYRAGGRDEQFF.

Turning to this clone: Other DNA sequences from this sample encode an identical CDR3 as well. The chain combines TRBV7-9 with TRBJ2-7, with TRBD1 as a possible D gene (6 bases). The germline V and J ends were trimmed by 5 bases and 1 base, with 9 bases remaining between them. Germline V gene data show CDR1 as SEHNR and CDR2 as FQNEAQ (reference sequence). The CDR3 totals 13 residues. As DNA, the CDR3 is TGTGCCAGCAGCCCCGGACAGTCCTACGAGCAGTACTTC. This translates into CASSPGQSYEQYF. The entire variable domain, with the rest obtained from reference TRBV7-9 and TRBJ2-7, is as follows: DTGVSQNPRHKITKRGQNVTFRCDPISEHNRLYWYRQTLGQGPEFLTYFQNEAQLEKSRLLSDRFSAERPKGSFSTLEIQRTEQGDSAMYLCASSPGQSYEQYFGPGTRLTVT.

The genes are TRBV29-1 and TRBJ1-1; D not certain. This CDR3 is built from 13 residues. Germline CDR1 is SQVTM and CDR2 is ANQGSEA. Trimming took off 1 base at V and 1 base at J, with 7 bases between the two ends. DNA for the CDR3: TGCAGCGTTGAAGGGGCTGCGAACACTGAAGCTTTCTTT. Translated, it gives CSVEGAANTEAFF.

The V gene is TRBV7-2, the J gene TRBJ2-7; D is possibly TRBD1 or TRBD2 (5 bases each). Looked up from germline, CDR1 is SGHTA and CDR2 is FQGNSA. V gave up 5 bases and J gave up 0 bases, with 14 bases separating them. This CDR3 has 15 amino acids. The CDR3 loop is CASSGSGRSSYEQYF. The CDR3 bases are TGTGCCAGCAGCGGATCGGGGCGGAGCTCCTACGAGCAGTACTTC. The complete variable domain, with remaining parts taken from reference TRBV7-2 and TRBJ2-7, reads GAGVSQSPSNKVTEKGKDVELRCDPISGHTALYWYRQSLGQGLEFLIYFQGNSAPDKSGLPSDRFSAERTGGSVSTLTIQRTQQEDSAVYLCASSGSGRSSYEQYFGPGTRLTVT.

The CDR3 coding sequence is TGCGCCAGCAGCCAGGCCCGAACTAGCGGGCTCACAGATACGCAGTATTTT. Protein sequence: CASSQARTSGLTDTQYF. The rearrangement joins TRBV4-3 to TRBJ2-3, with TRBD2 matching 9 bases. The CDR3 covers 17 residues. With V trimmed by 3 bases and J by 2 bases, 9 bases remained unmatched. From germline, CDR1 is LGHNA and CDR2 YSLEER.

This clone appeared once. J is TRBJ1-5 and V is TRBV15; D gene uncertain. This CDR3 has 15 residues. Trimming removed 2 bases at V and 9 bases at J, with 17 bases between. Germline V gene sequence: CDR1 LNHNV, CDR2 YYDKDF (reference sequence). CDR3 in amino acids: CATSRLTYGDPPQHF. The CDR3 DNA sequence: TGTGCCACCAGCAGATTAACATATGGCGATCCGCCCCAGCATTTT.

The chain joins TRBV7-2 to TRBJ2-1; D may correspond to TRBD1 or TRBD2 (6 bases each). This CDR3 contains 15 residues. The germline gives CDR1 SGHTA, CDR2 FQGNSA. V gave up 2 bases and J gave up 2 bases, with 10 bases separating them. The CDR3 bases are TGTGCCAGCAGCTTAAACAGGGAGGCCTACAATGAGCAGTTCTTC. Translation: CASSLNREAYNEQFF.

The chain couples TRBV29-1 to TRBJ1-1; D is undetermined. Deletions cut 1 base from V and 0 bases from J, with 9 bases between. The V gene's germline CDR1 is SQVTM and CDR2 ANQGSEA. This CDR3 region has 14 residues. The CDR3: CSVEGQVLNTEAFF. The CDR3 region has the DNA TGCAGCGTTGAAGGCCAGGTCTTGAACACTGAAGCTTTCTTT.

This clone turned up a few times. The chain recombines TRBV6-6 with TRBJ2-1; no clear D gene. Germline CDR1 reads MNHNY; CDR2 reads SVGAGI (reference sequence). The CDR3 spans 13 residues. V gave up 2 bases and J gave up 9 bases, with 11 bases separating them. The CDR3 DNA sequence: TGTGCCAGCAGTTACCCCTTTGACCGTGAGCAGTTCTTC. It yields the protein CASSYPFDREQFF.

This chain links TRBV7-3 with TRBJ2-1; possibly TRBD2 for D (6 bases). The V gene lost 5 bases and the J gene lost 5 bases, with 16 bases spanning the gap. The germline gives CDR1 SGHTA, CDR2 FQGTGA. This CDR3 contains 15 residues. CDR3 in amino acids: CASSRPGTVNNEQFF. CDR3 sequence (DNA): TGTGCCAGCAGCAGACCCGGGACTGTCAACAATGAGCAGTTCTTC.